The 28 T cell receptor beta chains in this list originate from one sample, sequenced in a study of cytomegalovirus exposure and HLA in healthy donors. The primer mix had 60 Vbeta and 13 Jbeta primers. Libraries were prepared by immunoSEQ multiplex PCR; TCRdb keeps only in-frame clonotypes and omits some of them. The profile shows about 78,000 clones, 60% to 75% of them singletons. Sequenced input: PBMCs. The receptor set was obtained from a woman aged 40-49 years in good health and CMV-seropositive.

This clone was counted a few times. J is TRBJ1-5 and V is TRBV5-6; 9 bases are a match to TRBD1. The CDR3 length is 15 residues. Trimming removed 4 bases from V and 7 bases from J; junction bases left unmatched: 9. Per the germline V gene, CDR1 is SGHDT and CDR2 is YYEEEE. The CDR3 DNA follows: TGTGCCAGCAGCGTGTGGGGACAGGGTAACCAGCCCCAGCATTTT. It is translated as CASSVWGQGNQPQHF.

This chain joins TRBV7-8 and TRBJ2-5, with D maybe TRBD2 (7 bases). V lost 7 bases and J 5 bases, leaving 20 bases between the germline ends. CDR1 is SGHVS, CDR2 FQNEAQ, per germline. The CDR3 is made up of 15 amino acids. CDR3 coding DNA: TGTGCCAGCACCCGCACGGGGGCGGGAGTTGAGACCCAGTACTTC. This translates into CASTRTGAGVETQYF. The full variable domain, completed using reference TRBV7-8 and TRBJ2-5, is GAGVSQSPRYKVAKRGQDVALRCDPISGHVSLFWYQQALGQGPEFLTYFQNEAQLDKSGLPSDRFFAERPEGSVSTLKIQRTQQEDSAVYLCASTRTGAGVETQYFGPGTRLLVL.

This clone was observed once. This chain connects TRBV12-2 to TRBJ2-2; the listed D gene, TRBD1, was not tested against the DNA. TRBV12-2 is given as a pseudogene. The CDR3 totals 16 residues. CDR3 bases: TGTGCAAGTCGCTTAGGGGCTGGGACAGGGGCCGGGGAGCTGTTTTTT. Its protein is CASRLGAGTGAGELFF.

The chain combines TRBV5-4 with TRBJ1-6; D is perhaps TRBD1 (5 bases). This CDR3 has 15 amino acids. Per germline, CDR1 SGHNT and CDR2 YYREEE (reference sequence). V was shortened by 4 bases and J by 2 bases, with 10 bases between the two germline ends. The CDR3 spells CASSPGGTYNSPLHF. The DNA of the CDR3 is TGTGCCAGCAGCCCGGGGGGGACCTATAATTCACCCCTCCACTTT.

The rearrangement joins TRBV27 to TRBJ2-7; 8 bases align to TRBD1. The V gene's germline CDR1 is MNHEY and CDR2 SMNVEV (reference sequence). The CDR3 covers 16 residues. Trimming at V came to 4 bases and at J to 3 bases, leaving 11 bases not matched to a gene. Here the CDR3 reads CASSSRQGTLGYEQYF. As DNA, the CDR3 is TGTGCCAGCAGTTCGAGACAGGGGACCTTGGGCTACGAGCAGTACTTC.

The V call is TRBV4-3, the J call TRBJ2-5; the D gene is possibly TRBD2 (5 bases). CDR3 length: 13 residues. Germline CDR1 and CDR2: LGHNA and YSLEER. The V gene lost 0 bases and the J gene lost 9 bases, with 11 bases spanning the gap. DNA of the CDR3: TGCGCCAGCAGCCAAGACCGCTGGAGGCCCCAGTACTTC. Its protein is CASSQDRWRPQYF.

Written as DNA, the CDR3 is TGTGCCAGTAGTACAGACAGGGAACAGCCCCAGCATTTT. Translation: CASSTDREQPQHF. J is TRBJ1-5 and V is TRBV19, with 7 bases aligning to TRBD1. Per the germline V gene, CDR1 is LNHDA and CDR2 is SQIVND (reference sequence). The CDR3 spans 13 residues. V shed 4 bases, J shed 7 bases, and the junction held 4 bases outside the gene matches.

This clone turned up a few times. This chain links TRBV5-1 with TRBJ1-1; TRBD1 matches 7 bases. From germline, CDR1 is SGHRS and CDR2 YFSETQ. J was trimmed by 3 bases and V by 4 bases; bases with no gene match: 9. This CDR3 has 15 amino acids. This CDR3 reads CASSTDRSGDTEAFF. The CDR3 nucleotides read TGCGCCAGCAGCACGGACAGGTCCGGGGACACTGAAGCTTTCTTT.

CDR3 region: CASSLATRKLETQYF. Written as DNA, the CDR3 is TGTGCCAGCAGCTTAGCGACTCGGAAGTTAGAGACCCAGTACTTC. V usage is TRBV7-2 and J usage is TRBJ2-5; D not certain. The germline gives CDR1 SGHTA, CDR2 FQGNSA. The CDR3 has 15 residues. V was shortened by 0 bases and J by 4 bases, with 12 bases between the two germline ends.

The chain couples TRBV18 to TRBJ2-7; 8 nucleotides match TRBD2. Germline V gene lookup returns CDR1 KGHSH and CDR2 LQKENI. This CDR3 is 16 amino acids long. J gave up 3 bases and V 3 bases, and 10 bases lay outside the gene matches. In DNA, the CDR3 is TGTGCCAGCTCACCCCCTGGAGTAGCGGGACTCTACGAGCAGTACTTC. Translating it yields CASSPPGVAGLYEQYF.

Ten or more counts support this clone. The J gene is TRBJ2-1, the V gene TRBV6-4; TRBD2 agrees at 10 bases. The CDR3 covers 15 residues. V shed 0 bases and J 6 bases; nucleotides not matched to a gene: 2. Germline CDR1 and CDR2: MRHNA and SNTAGT. Here the CDR3 DNA reads TGTGCCAGCAGTGACTCGACTAGCGGGTCCAATGAGCAGTTCTTC. Translation: CASSDSTSGSNEQFF.

The chain has TRBV14 and TRBJ2-4; a possible D gene is TRBD2 (6 bases). In germline, CDR1 is SGHDN, CDR2 FVKESK. Trimming stripped 1 base from V and 1 base from J, with 14 bases between. This CDR3 contains 17 residues. CDR3: CASSQGIGGSAKNIQYF. The CDR3 coding sequence is TGTGCCAGCAGCCAAGGCATCGGAGGGAGTGCCAAAAACATTCAGTACTTC.

This chain uses TRBV2 with TRBJ1-4; 7 nucleotides line up with TRBD1. The CDR3 is 13 amino acids. Germline loops: CDR1 SNHLY, CDR2 FYNNEI. Trimming took 5 bases from V and 7 from J; bases not matched to a gene: 4. CDR3 sequence: CASSRDSSEKLFF. The CDR3 DNA reads as TGTGCCAGCAGTCGGGACAGTAGTGAAAAACTGTTTTTT.

The chain joins TRBV28 to TRBJ1-2; 8 bases are a match to TRBD1. From germline, CDR1 is MDHEN and CDR2 SYDVKM. Unmatched junction bases numbered 10, after V lost 5 bases and J lost 8 bases. This CDR3 is 14 amino acids long. This CDR3 reads CASSAPDRVSGYTF. The CDR3 DNA is TGTGCCAGCAGTGCCCCGGACAGGGTCTCCGGCTACACCTTC.

The chain carries TRBV6-5 and TRBJ1-1, with 9 bases fitting TRBD1. The trim removed 3 bases at V and 4 bases at J, leaving 9 bases unmatched. CDR1 is MNHEY, CDR2 SVGAGI, per germline. CDR3 length: 16 amino acids. The CDR3 region has the DNA TGTGCCAGCAGTTATATACAGGGGGCCGGGGGCACTGAAGCTTTCTTT. It specifies CASSYIQGAGGTEAFF.

The table lists this clone with a few counts. V and J are TRBV9 and TRBJ2-3; D not certain. This CDR3 is 14 amino acids long. The germline gives CDR1 SGDLS, CDR2 YYNGEE. Trimming removed 0 bases at V and 3 bases at J, with 8 bases between. The CDR3 sequence: CASSVVPETDTQYF. For the CDR3, the DNA is TGTGCCAGCAGCGTAGTTCCAGAAACAGATACGCAGTATTTT.

This chain uses TRBV28 with TRBJ1-2; no reliable D call. The CDR3 is 14 amino acids. V lost 1 base, J lost 6 bases, and 12 bases lay in between. Germline V gene lookup returns CDR1 MDHEN and CDR2 SYDVKM. Written as DNA, the CDR3 is TGTGCCAGCAGTTTATCACCGGGGAGGGATGGCTACACCTTC. Residues: CASSLSPGRDGYTF.

This clone was counted a single time. The rearrangement joins TRBV28 to TRBJ2-7; TRBD2 matches at 7 bases. CDR1 and CDR2 from the germline V gene are MDHEN and SYDVKM. Trimming removed 3 bases from V and 3 bases from J; junction bases left unmatched: 5. This CDR3 comprises 14 residues. The CDR3 DNA is TGTGCCAGCAGTTTGAGCGGGATGCTCTACGAGCAGTACTTC. The encoded protein is CASSLSGMLYEQYF.

The chain has TRBV5-6 and TRBJ2-3; D ambiguous. CDR3 length: 13 residues. Germline V gene lookup returns CDR1 SGHDT and CDR2 YYEEEE. Trimming left V 2 bases short and J 1 base short, with 5 bases between. CDR3 sequence (DNA): TGTGCCAGCAGCTTATTAGGCACAGATACGCAGTATTTT. This gives the protein CASSLLGTDTQYF.

The chain links TRBV7-2 to TRBJ1-6, with TRBD1 as a possible D gene (6 bases). From germline, CDR1 is SGHTA and CDR2 FQGNSA. V was clipped by 3 bases and J by 7 bases, with 16 bases between them. The CDR3 extends over 16 amino acids. The DNA for the CDR3 is TGTGCCAGCAGCTTGCATTCCGGGACATGGAATTCACCCCTCCACTTT. Its protein is CASSLHSGTWNSPLHF.

The V gene is TRBV30, the J gene TRBJ1-1; D perhaps matches TRBD1 (6 bases). The CDR3 covers 13 residues. V lost 4 bases, J lost 9 bases, and 18 bases lay in between. The germline V gene has CDR1 GTSNPN and CDR2 SVGIG (reference sequence). In DNA form, the CDR3 reads TGTGCCTGGAATCGGGACATTGGCTCTAAAGCTTTCTTT. Residues: CAWNRDIGSKAFF.

J is TRBJ1-2 and V is TRBV29-1, with TRBD1 matching 7 bases. Trimming removed 4 bases from V and 6 bases from J; junction bases left unmatched: 11. The CDR3 runs to 14 residues. Germline CDR1 is SQVTM and CDR2 is ANQGSEA. CDR3 DNA: TGCAGCGTTGTGTCACAGGGGAGGAGAAATGGCTACACCTTC. The encoded protein is CSVVSQGRRNGYTF.

The rearrangement uses TRBV6-1 and TRBJ1-5; tentatively, D is TRBD1 (6 bases). In germline, CDR1 is MNHNS, CDR2 SASEGT. The CDR3 is 14 amino acids. Trimming took 5 bases from V and 6 from J, leaving 14 bases between them. CDR3 sequence reads: CASSWEGGGQPQHF. The CDR3 DNA follows: TGTGCCAGCAGTTGGGAGGGGGGCGGTCAGCCCCAGCATTTT.

V gene TRBV13 combines with J gene TRBJ1-2; 9 bases are shared with TRBD1. The CDR3 loop spans 17 amino acids. The J segment lost 0 bases and the V segment lost 2 bases, leaving 7 bases of the junction unmatched. Germline-derived CDR1 and CDR2 are PRHDT and FYEKMQ (reference sequence). The CDR3 bases are TGTGCCAGCAGCTTATCGTTGGGGACAGGGTCTAACTATGGCTACACCTTC. Protein product: CASSLSLGTGSNYGYTF.

This clone was observed a single time. As DNA, the CDR3 is TGCGCCAGCAGGGAGGGGGCAGGGAACGACGAGCAGTACTTC. Amino acids: CASREGAGNDEQYF. This rearrangement joins TRBV5-1 to TRBJ2-7, with D possibly TRBD1 on 7 matching bases. Germline loops: CDR1 SGHRS, CDR2 YFSETQ. The CDR3 extends over 14 amino acids. The V end was cut by 5 bases, the J end by 5 bases, with 17 bases between.

The V and J genes are TRBV7-6 and TRBJ1-1; D is undetermined. The length of the CDR3 is 14 residues. Germline loops: CDR1 SGHVS, CDR2 FNYEAQ. V gave up 5 bases and J gave up 1 base, with 11 bases separating them. Here the CDR3 reads CASSPGEGNTEAFF. For the CDR3, the DNA is TGTGCCAGCAGCCCCGGGGAGGGGAACACTGAAGCTTTCTTT.

This clone appeared a few times. CDR3 bases: TGTGCCAGCAGAGACATTGGAGGTACTAACTATGGCTACACCTTC. This gives the protein CASRDIGGTNYGYTF. J is TRBJ1-2 and V is TRBV6-6; D is uncertain. CDR1 MNHNY and CDR2 SVGAGI come from the germline V gene (reference sequence). This CDR3 is built from 15 residues. Trimming removed 6 bases from V and 0 bases from J, with 14 bases in between.

The count of this clone is one. For the CDR3, the DNA is TGTGCCAGCAGCCGAGAGGGACAGAAGAACACTGAAGCTTTCTTT. It yields the protein CASSREGQKNTEAFF. This sequence joins TRBV6-5 and TRBJ1-1, with 7 bases that match TRBD1. The V gene end was trimmed by 6 bases and the J gene end by 1 base; junction bases not matched to a gene: 8. CDR1 MNHEY and CDR2 SVGAGI come from the germline V gene. The CDR3 consists of 15 residues.